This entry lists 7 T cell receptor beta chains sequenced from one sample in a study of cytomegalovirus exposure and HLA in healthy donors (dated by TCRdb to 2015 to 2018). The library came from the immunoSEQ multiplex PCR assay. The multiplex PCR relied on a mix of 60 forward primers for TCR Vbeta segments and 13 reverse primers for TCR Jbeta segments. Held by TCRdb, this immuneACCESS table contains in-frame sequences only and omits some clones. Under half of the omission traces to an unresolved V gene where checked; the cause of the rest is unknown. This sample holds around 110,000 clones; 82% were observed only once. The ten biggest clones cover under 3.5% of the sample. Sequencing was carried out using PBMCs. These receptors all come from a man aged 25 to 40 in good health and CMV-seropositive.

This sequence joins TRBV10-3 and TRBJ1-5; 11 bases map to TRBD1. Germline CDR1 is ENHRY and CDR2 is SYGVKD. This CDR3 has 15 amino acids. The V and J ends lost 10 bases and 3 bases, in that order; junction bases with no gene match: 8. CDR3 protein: CATRTGGDPNQPQHF. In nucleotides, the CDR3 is TGTGCCACCAGGACAGGGGGCGATCCCAATCAGCCCCAGCATTTT.

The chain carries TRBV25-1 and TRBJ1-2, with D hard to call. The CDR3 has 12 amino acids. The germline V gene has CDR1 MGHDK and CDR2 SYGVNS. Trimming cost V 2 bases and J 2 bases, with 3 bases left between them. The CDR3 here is CASSEQNYGYTF. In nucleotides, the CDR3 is TGTGCCAGCAGTGAACAGAACTATGGCTACACCTTC.

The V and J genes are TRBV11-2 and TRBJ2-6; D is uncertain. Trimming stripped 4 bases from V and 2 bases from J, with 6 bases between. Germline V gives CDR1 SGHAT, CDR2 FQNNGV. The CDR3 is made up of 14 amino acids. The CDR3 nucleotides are TGTGCCAGCAGCTCCCGGGCTGGGGCCAACGTCCTGACTTTC. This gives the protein CASSSRAGANVLTF. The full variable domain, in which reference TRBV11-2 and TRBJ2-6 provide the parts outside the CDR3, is EAGVAQSPRYKIIEKRQSVAFWCNPISGHATLYWYQQILGQGPKLLIQFQNNGVVDDSQLPKDRFSAERLKGVDSTLKIQPAKLEDSAVYLCASSSRAGANVLTFGAGSRLTVL.

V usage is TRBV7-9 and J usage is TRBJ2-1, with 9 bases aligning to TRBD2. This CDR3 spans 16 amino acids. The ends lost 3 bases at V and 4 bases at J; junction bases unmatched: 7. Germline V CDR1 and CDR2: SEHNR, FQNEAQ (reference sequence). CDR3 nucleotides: TGTGCCAGCAGCTTGACTAGCGGAGGGAAATACAATGAGCAGTTCTTC. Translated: CASSLTSGGKYNEQFF.

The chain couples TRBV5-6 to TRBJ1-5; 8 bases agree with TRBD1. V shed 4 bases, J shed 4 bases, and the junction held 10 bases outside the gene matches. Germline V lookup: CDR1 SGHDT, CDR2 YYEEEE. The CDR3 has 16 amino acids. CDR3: CASSRGRTGRNQPQHF. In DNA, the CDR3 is TGTGCCAGCAGCAGAGGAAGGACAGGGAGGAATCAGCCCCAGCATTTT.

The CDR3 here is CASSQGGAGGQETQYF. In DNA, the CDR3 is TGTGCCAGCAGCCAAGGAGGAGCGGGGGGCCAAGAGACCCAGTACTTC. The V call is TRBV4-2, the J call TRBJ2-5; 9 bases are shared with TRBD2. After removal of 1 base from V and 1 base from J, the junction contained 4 bases not matched to a gene. The CDR3 consists of 16 residues. The germline CDR1 and CDR2 sequences are LGHNA and YNFKEQ.

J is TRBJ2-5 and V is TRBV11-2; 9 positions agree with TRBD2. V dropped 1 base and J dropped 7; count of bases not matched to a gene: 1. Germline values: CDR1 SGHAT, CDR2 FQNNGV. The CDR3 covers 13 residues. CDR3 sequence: CASSLGRGGTQYF. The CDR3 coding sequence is TGTGCCAGCAGCTTAGGGCGGGGGGGGACCCAGTACTTC.